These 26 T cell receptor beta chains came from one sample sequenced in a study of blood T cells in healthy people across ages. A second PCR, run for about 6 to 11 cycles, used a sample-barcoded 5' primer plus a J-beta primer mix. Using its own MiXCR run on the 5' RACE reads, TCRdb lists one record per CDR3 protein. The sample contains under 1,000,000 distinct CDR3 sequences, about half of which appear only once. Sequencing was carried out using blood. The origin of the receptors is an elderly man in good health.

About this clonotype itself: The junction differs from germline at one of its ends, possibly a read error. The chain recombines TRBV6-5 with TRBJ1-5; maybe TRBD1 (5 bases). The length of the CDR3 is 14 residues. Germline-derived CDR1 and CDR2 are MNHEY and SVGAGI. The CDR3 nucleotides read TGTGCCAGCGGTTACTCGGGGGTGGATCAGCCCCAGCATTTT. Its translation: CASGYSGVDQPQHF.

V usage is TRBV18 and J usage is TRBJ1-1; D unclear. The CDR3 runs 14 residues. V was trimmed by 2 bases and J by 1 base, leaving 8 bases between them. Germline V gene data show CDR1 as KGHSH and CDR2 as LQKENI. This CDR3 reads CASSPRESNTEAFF. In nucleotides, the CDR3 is TGTGCCAGCTCACCAAGGGAATCGAACACTGAAGCTTTCTTT. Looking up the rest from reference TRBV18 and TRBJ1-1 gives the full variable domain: NAGVMQNPRHLVRRRGQEARLRCSPMKGHSHVYWYRQLPEEGLKFMVYLQKENIIDESGMPKERFSAEFPKEGPSILRIQQVVRGDSAAYFCASSPRESNTEAFFGQGTRLTVV.

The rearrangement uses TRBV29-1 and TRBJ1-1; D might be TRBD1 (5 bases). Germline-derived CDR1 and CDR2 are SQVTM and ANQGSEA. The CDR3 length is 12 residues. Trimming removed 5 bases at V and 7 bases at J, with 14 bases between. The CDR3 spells CSVSGAADEAFF. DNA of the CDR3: TGCAGCGTTTCTGGGGCGGCCGATGAAGCTTTCTTT. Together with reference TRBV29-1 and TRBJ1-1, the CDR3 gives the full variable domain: SAVISQKPSRDICQRGTSLTIQCQVDSQVTMMFWYRQQPGQSLTLIATANQGSEATYESGFVIDKFPISRPNLTFSTLTVSNMSPEDSSIYLCSVSGAADEAFFGQGTRLTVV.

CDR3 region: CASSYSRYWEQYF. CDR3 sequence (DNA): TGTGCCAGCAGTTACTCGCGCTACTGGGAGCAGTACTTC. V is TRBV6-2 or TRBV6-3 and J is TRBJ2-1; D is uncertain. Judging by the DNA end, TRBJ2-7 fits better; the J call may be wrong. The CDR3 contains 13 residues. The germline gives CDR1 MNHEY, CDR2 SVGEGT.

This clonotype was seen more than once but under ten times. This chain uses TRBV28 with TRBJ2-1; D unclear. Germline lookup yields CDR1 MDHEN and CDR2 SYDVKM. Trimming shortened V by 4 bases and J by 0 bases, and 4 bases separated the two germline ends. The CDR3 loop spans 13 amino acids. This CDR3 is CASSSTSYNEQFF. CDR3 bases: TGTGCCAGCAGTTCGACCTCCTACAATGAGCAGTTCTTC. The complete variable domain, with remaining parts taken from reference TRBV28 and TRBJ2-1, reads DVKVTQSSRYLVKRTGEKVFLECVQDMDHENMFWYRQDPGLGLRLIYFSYDVKMKEKGDIPEGYSVSREKKERFSLILESASTNQTSMYLCASSSTSYNEQFFGPGTRLTVL.

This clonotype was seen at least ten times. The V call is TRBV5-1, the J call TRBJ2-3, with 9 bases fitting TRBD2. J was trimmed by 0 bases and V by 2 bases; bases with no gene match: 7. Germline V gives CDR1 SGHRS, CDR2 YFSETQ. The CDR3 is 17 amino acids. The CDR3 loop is CASSLDLSGRSTDTQYF. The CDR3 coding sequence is TGCGCCAGCAGCTTAGACCTTAGCGGGAGAAGCACAGATACGCAGTATTTT.

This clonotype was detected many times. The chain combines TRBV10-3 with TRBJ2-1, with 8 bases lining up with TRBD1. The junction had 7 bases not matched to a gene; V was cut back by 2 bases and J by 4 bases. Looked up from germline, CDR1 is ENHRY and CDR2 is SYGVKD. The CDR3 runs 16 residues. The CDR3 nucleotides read TGTGCCATCAGTGAGGGGGGACAGGATCCTTACAATGAGCAGTTCTTC. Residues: CAISEGGQDPYNEQFF.

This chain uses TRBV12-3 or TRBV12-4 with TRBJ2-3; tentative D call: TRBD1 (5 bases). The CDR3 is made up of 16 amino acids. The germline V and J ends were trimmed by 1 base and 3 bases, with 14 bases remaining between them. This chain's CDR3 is CASSLVIRVRTDTQYF. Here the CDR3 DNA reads TGTGCCAGCAGTTTAGTCATCAGGGTGCGAACAGATACGCAGTATTTT.

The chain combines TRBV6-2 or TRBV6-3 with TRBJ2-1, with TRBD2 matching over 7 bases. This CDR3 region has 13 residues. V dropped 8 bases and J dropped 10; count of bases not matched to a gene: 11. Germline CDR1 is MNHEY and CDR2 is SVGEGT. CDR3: CASHWAAGEEQFF. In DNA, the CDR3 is TGTGCCAGCCATTGGGCGGCGGGGGAAGAGCAGTTCTTC.

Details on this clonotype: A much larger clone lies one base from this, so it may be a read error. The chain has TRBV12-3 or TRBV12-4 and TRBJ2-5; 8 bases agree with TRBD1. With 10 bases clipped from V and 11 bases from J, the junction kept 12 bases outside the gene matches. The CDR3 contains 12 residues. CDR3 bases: TGTGCCAACAGCCCTAACAGGGGGAAGCAGTACTTC. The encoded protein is CANSPNRGKQYF.

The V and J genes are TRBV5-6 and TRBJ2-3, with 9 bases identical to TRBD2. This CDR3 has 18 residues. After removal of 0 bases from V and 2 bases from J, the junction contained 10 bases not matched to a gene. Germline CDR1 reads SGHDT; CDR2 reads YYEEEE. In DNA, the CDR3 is TGTGCCAGCAGCTTGGTGCTAGCGGGAAGCGGGGACACAGATACGCAGTATTTT. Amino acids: CASSLVLAGSGDTDTQYF.

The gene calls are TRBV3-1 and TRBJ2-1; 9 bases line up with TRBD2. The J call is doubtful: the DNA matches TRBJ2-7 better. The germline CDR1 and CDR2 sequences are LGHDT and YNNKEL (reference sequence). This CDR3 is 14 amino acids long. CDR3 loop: CASTKREADNEQYF. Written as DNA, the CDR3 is TGTGCCAGCACCAAGCGGGAGGCCGACAATGAGCAGTACTTC.

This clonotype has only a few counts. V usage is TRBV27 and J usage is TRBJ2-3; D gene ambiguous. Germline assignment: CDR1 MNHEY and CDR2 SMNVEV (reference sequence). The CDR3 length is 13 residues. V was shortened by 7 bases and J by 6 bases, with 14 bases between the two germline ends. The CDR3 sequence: CASNSTGEDTQYF. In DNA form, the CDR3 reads TGTGCCAGCAACTCGACTGGCGAGGATACGCAGTATTTT.

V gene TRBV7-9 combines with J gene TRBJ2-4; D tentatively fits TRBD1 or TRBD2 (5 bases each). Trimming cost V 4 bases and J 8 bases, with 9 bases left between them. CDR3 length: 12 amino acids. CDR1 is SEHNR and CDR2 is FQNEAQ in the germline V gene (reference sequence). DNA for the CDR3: TGTGCCAGCAGCTCGGGGCAGGACATTCAGTACTTC. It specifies CASSSGQDIQYF.

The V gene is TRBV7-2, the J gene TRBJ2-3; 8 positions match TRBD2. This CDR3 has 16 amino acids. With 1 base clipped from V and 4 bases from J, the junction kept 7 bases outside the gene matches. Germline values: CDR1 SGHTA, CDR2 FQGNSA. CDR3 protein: CASSLVRASGPDTQYF. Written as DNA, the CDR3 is TGTGCCAGCAGCTTAGTAAGGGCTAGCGGGCCAGATACGCAGTATTTT.

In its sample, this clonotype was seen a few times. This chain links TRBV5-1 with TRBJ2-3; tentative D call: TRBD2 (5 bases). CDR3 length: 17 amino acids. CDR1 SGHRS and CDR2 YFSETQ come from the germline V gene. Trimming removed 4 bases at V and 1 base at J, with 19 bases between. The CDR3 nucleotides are TGCGCCAGCAGCCCAGGATGGGAGAATACGGGCACAGATACGCAGTATTTT. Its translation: CASSPGWENTGTDTQYF.

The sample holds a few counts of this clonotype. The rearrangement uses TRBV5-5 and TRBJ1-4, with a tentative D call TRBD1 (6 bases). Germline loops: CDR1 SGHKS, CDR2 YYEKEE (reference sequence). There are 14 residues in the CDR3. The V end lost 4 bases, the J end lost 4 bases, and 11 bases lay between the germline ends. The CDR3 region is CASSPDSYNEKLFF. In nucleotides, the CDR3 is TGTGCCAGCAGCCCGGACAGCTATAATGAAAAACTGTTTTTT.

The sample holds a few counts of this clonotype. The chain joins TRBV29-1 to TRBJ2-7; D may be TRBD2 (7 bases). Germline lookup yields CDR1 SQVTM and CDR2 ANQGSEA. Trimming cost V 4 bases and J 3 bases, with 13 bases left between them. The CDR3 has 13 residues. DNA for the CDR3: TGCAGCGTTGCCGGACTAGGGGGCTACGAGCAGTACTTC. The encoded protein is CSVAGLGGYEQYF.

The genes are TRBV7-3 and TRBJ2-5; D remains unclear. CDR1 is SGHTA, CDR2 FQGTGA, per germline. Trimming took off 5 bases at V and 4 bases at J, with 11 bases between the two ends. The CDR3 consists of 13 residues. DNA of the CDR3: TGTGCCAGCAGCCAGACACGAATAGAGACCCAGTACTTC. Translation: CASSQTRIETQYF.

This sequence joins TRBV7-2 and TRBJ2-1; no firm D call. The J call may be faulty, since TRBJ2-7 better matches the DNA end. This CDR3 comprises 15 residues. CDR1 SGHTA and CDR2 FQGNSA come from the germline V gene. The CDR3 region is CASTVRALSYNEQYF. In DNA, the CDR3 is TGTGCCAGCACCGTTAGAGCGCTCTCCTACAATGAGCAGTACTTC.

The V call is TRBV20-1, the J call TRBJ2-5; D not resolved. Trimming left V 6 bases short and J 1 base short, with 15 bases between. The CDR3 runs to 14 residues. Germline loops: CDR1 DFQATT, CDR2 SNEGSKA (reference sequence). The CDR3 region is CSAASAGIQETQYF. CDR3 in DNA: TGCAGTGCCGCCTCGGCTGGGATCCAAGAGACCCAGTACTTC.

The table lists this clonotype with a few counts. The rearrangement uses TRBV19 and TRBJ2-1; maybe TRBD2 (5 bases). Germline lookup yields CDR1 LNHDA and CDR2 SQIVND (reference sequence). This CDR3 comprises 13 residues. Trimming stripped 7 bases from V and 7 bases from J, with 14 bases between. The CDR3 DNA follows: TGTGCCAGTAAACCTAGCTTTCTAAATGAGCAGTTCTTC. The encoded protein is CASKPSFLNEQFF.

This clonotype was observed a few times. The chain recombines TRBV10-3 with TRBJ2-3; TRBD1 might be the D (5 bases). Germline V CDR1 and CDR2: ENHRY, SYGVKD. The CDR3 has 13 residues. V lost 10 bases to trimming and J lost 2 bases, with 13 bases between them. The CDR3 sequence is CATHKGLTDTQYF. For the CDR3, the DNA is TGTGCCACCCATAAGGGGCTCACAGATACGCAGTATTTT.

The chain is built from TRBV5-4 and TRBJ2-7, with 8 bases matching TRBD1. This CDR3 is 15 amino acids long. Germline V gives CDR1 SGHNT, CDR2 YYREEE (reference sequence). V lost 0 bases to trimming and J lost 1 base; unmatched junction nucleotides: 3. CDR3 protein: CASSLADRASYEQYF. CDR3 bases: TGTGCCAGCAGCTTGGCGGACAGGGCTTCCTACGAGCAGTACTTC.

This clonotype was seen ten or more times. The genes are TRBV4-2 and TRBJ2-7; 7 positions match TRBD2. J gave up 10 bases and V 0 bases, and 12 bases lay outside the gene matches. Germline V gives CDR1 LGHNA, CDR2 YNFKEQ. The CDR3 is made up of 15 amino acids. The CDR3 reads CASSQDLRGASGQYF. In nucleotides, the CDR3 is TGTGCCAGCAGCCAAGATCTTCGTGGAGCTAGCGGACAGTACTTC.

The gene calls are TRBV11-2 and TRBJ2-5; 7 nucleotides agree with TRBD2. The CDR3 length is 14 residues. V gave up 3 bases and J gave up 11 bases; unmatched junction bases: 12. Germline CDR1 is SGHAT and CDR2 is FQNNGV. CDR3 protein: CASSFSSGGGEQYF. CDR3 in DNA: TGTGCCAGCAGCTTTTCTAGCGGAGGAGGGGAGCAGTACTTC.